A single sample gave rise to the 25 T cell receptor beta chains below, sequenced in a study of CD8+ T cells in alopecia areata. Isolated RNA was reverse transcribed into cDNA used as the sequencing template. The repertoire was sequenced with immunoSEQ multiplex PCR; TCRdb's copy has only in-frame clones and lacks some. The data hold some 200,000 clones, with about three fifths observed a single time. Regarding treatment: oral pan-JAK inhibitor, 5-10 mg twice daily. Sample: CD4+ T cells sorted from blood, taken at week 4, from a patient treated with tofacitinib. The receptors were sampled from a human donor with alopecia areata.

This clone turned up a few times. The chain carries TRBV30 and TRBJ1-2; 7 nucleotides align to TRBD1. Germline lookup yields CDR1 GTSNPN and CDR2 SVGIG (reference sequence). This CDR3 is built from 14 residues. V was clipped by 2 bases and J by 6 bases; unmatched bases: 9. CDR3 nucleotides: TGTGCCTGGAGTTCCAACAGGGGCGCGGATGGCTACACCTTC. This codes for CAWSSNRGADGYTF.

V and J are TRBV29-1 and TRBJ1-2; 7 bases are a match to TRBD1. V trimming: 6 bases; J trimming: 5 bases; junction bases outside the gene matches: 6. Germline-derived CDR1 and CDR2 are SQVTM and ANQGSEA. There are 12 residues in the CDR3. The CDR3 sequence: CSVQQGKYGYTF. Here the CDR3 DNA reads TGCAGCGTACAACAGGGGAAATATGGCTACACCTTC.

The chain links TRBV4-1 to TRBJ2-5; 9 positions match TRBD2. CDR1 and CDR2 (germline): MGHRA, YSYEKL. V was clipped by 1 base and J by 5 bases; unmatched bases: 2. The CDR3 is 14 residues long. The CDR3 here is CASSQVAGVETQYF. The CDR3 DNA follows: TGCGCCAGCAGCCAAGTAGCGGGGGTGGAGACCCAGTACTTC.

The chain's CDR3 is CAWSVKRAVGGYTF. The CDR3 DNA is TGTGCCTGGAGTGTAAAGAGGGCGGTCGGGGGCTACACCTTC. The chain uses TRBV30 and TRBJ1-2, with unresolved D. Looked up from germline, CDR1 is GTSNPN and CDR2 is SVGIG (reference sequence). This CDR3 is 14 amino acids long. The germline V and J ends were trimmed by 0 bases and 8 bases, with 16 bases remaining between them.

The J gene is TRBJ1-1, the V gene TRBV5-6, with unresolved D. From germline, CDR1 is SGHDT and CDR2 YYEEEE. This CDR3 region has 14 residues. Trimming cost V 2 bases and J 1 base, with 9 bases left between them. The DNA for the CDR3 is TGTGCCAGCAGCTTTGGGCTGGGGAACACTGAAGCTTTCTTT. Translation: CASSFGLGNTEAFF.

The V and J genes are TRBV2 and TRBJ2-1, with 10 bases fitting TRBD1. The CDR3 has 14 residues. V lost 3 bases and J lost 6; bases outside the gene matches: 2. The V gene's germline CDR1 is SNHLY and CDR2 FYNNEI. The CDR3: CASSDWTGGNEQFF. CDR3 DNA: TGTGCCAGCAGTGATTGGACAGGGGGCAATGAGCAGTTCTTC.

This clone was seen only a few times. The V and J genes are TRBV29-1 and TRBJ2-5; D gene unclear. The length of the CDR3 is 12 residues. The germline CDR1 and CDR2 sequences are SQVTM and ANQGSEA. Trimming took off 4 bases at V and 1 base at J, with 7 bases between the two ends. CDR3 residues: CSVVVAQETQYF. The CDR3 nucleotides are TGCAGCGTTGTGGTGGCCCAAGAGACCCAGTACTTC.

V usage is TRBV10-3 and J usage is TRBJ2-5; D gene ambiguous. Per the germline V gene, CDR1 is ENHRY and CDR2 is SYGVKD. This CDR3 has 12 amino acids. V lost 0 bases to trimming and J lost 4 bases, with 3 bases between them. The CDR3 DNA reads TGTGCCATCAGTGAGTCGTTAGAGACCCAGTACTTC. Protein sequence: CAISESLETQYF.

The V call is TRBV5-1, the J call TRBJ2-5, with D perhaps TRBD1 or TRBD2 (5 bases each). V gave up 4 bases and J gave up 2 bases, with 12 bases separating them. CDR3 length: 14 amino acids. CDR1 is SGHRS and CDR2 is YFSETQ in the germline V gene. The CDR3: CASSLGTDQETQYF. In DNA, the CDR3 is TGCGCCAGCAGCCTCGGGACGGATCAAGAGACCCAGTACTTC.

The V gene is TRBV27, the J gene TRBJ1-4; D gene ambiguous. V was clipped by 4 bases and J by 6 bases, with 12 bases between them. The CDR3 has 14 residues. Germline lookup yields CDR1 MNHEY and CDR2 SMNVEV (reference sequence). CDR3 nucleotide sequence: TGTGCCAGCAGTTCCCTGGGGATAGATGAAAAACTGTTTTTT. It encodes CASSSLGIDEKLFF.

As to this clone: A much larger clone is a single base away; this may be a read error. The rearrangement uses TRBV28 and TRBJ1-2; 7 nucleotides agree with TRBD1. J gave up 4 bases and V 4 bases, and 3 bases lay outside the gene matches. Germline values: CDR1 MDHEN, CDR2 SYDVKM. The CDR3 is made up of 13 amino acids. Here the CDR3 reads CASSYRGFYGYTF. As DNA, the CDR3 is TGTGCCAGCAGTTACAGGGGCTTCTATGGCTACACCTTC.

The J gene is TRBJ1-5, the V gene TRBV7-8, with no clear D. The CDR3 totals 17 residues. V lost 2 bases and J lost 0, with 14 bases in between. Germline-derived CDR1 and CDR2 are SGHVS and FQNEAQ. The CDR3 region is CASSLSRALYSNQPQHF. Written as DNA, the CDR3 is TGTGCCAGCAGCTTATCCCGGGCCCTCTATAGCAATCAGCCCCAGCATTTT.

V and J are TRBV30 and TRBJ1-6; a weak D match, TRBD1 (5 bases). V lost 3 bases to trimming and J lost 7 bases, with 16 bases between them. CDR1 and CDR2 (germline): GTSNPN, SVGIG (reference sequence). The length of the CDR3 is 15 residues. The CDR3 reads CAWRSPDKGNSPLHF. The CDR3 bases are TGTGCCTGGAGGTCCCCGGACAAAGGGAATTCACCCCTCCACTTT.

The chain is built from TRBV30 and TRBJ2-5; D not resolved. The CDR3 sequence is 12 residues long. Germline CDR1 and CDR2: GTSNPN and SVGIG (reference sequence). V lost 2 bases and J lost 5, with 9 bases in between. The CDR3 reads CAWSYGLETQYF. The CDR3 nucleotides read TGTGCCTGGAGTTATGGGCTGGAGACCCAGTACTTC.

The chain links TRBV6-5 to TRBJ2-1, with TRBD2 matching 8 bases. V lost 5 bases, J lost 9 bases, and 9 bases stayed unmatched. This CDR3 is built from 14 residues. Germline CDR1 reads MNHEY; CDR2 reads SVGAGI. The CDR3: CASSGGGGPPEQFF. DNA for the CDR3: TGTGCCAGCAGTGGGGGCGGGGGGCCACCTGAGCAGTTCTTC.

The chain recombines TRBV5-4 with TRBJ1-2, with 7 nucleotides matching TRBD1. This CDR3 contains 15 residues. CDR1 SGHNT and CDR2 YYREEE come from the germline V gene (reference sequence). V lost 2 bases, J lost 3 bases, and 7 bases stayed unmatched. The CDR3 DNA follows: TGTGCCAGCAGCTTCGCCTACAGGGGCGACTATGGCTACACCTTC. As protein: CASSFAYRGDYGYTF.

The chain recombines TRBV9 with TRBJ1-2; D is uncertain. Germline loops: CDR1 SGDLS, CDR2 YYNGEE. Trimming cost V 10 bases and J 6 bases, with 25 bases left between them. The CDR3 spans 15 residues. The chain's CDR3 is CAPHVENPLRHGYTF. In nucleotides, the CDR3 is TGTGCCCCCCACGTAGAAAATCCCCTCCGGCATGGCTACACCTTC.

J is TRBJ2-2 and V is TRBV5-6; D may correspond to TRBD1 or TRBD2 (6 bases each). V was pared by 6 bases and J by 4 bases, with 19 bases between. The germline CDR1 and CDR2 sequences are SGHDT and YYEEEE. The length of the CDR3 is 16 residues. DNA for the CDR3: TGTGCCAGCACCCAGTGGAGGGGGTACAGCACCGGGGAGCTGTTTTTT. It specifies CASTQWRGYSTGELFF.

The chain recombines TRBV5-4 with TRBJ2-2; D is uncertain. Deletions cut 1 base from V and 7 bases from J, with 5 bases between. CDR3 length: 12 residues. Germline CDR1 and CDR2: SGHNT and YYREEE (reference sequence). CDR3: CASSLLDGELFF. CDR3 bases: TGTGCCAGCAGCTTGTTAGACGGGGAGCTGTTTTTT.

The chain links TRBV29-1 to TRBJ1-1; tentative D call: TRBD1 (6 bases). The CDR3 is 14 residues long. Germline loops: CDR1 SQVTM, CDR2 ANQGSEA. V lost 7 bases and J 1 base, leaving 16 bases between the germline ends. The CDR3 loop is CSDQPWTANTEAFF. CDR3 sequence (DNA): TGCAGCGACCAACCTTGGACAGCGAACACTGAAGCTTTCTTT.

The chain employs TRBV18 and TRBJ2-7; D ambiguous. Germline V gene data show CDR1 as KGHSH and CDR2 as LQKENI. The V and J ends lost 2 bases and 6 bases respectively, with 17 bases between them. CDR3 length equals 15 residues. CDR3 sequence (DNA): TGTGCCAGCTCACCATTTGGCGACGCGCTGATCGAGCAGTACTTC. It encodes CASSPFGDALIEQYF.

This clone was counted a few times. J is TRBJ2-4 and V is TRBV18; D is perhaps TRBD1 or TRBD2 (6 bases each). The CDR3 sequence is 16 residues long. CDR1 KGHSH and CDR2 LQKENI come from the germline V gene. V was pared by 3 bases and J by 4 bases, with 16 bases between. The CDR3 nucleotides are TGTGCCAGCTCACCGGGAGGCGGGACATCTAAAAACATTCAGTACTTC. This encodes CASSPGGGTSKNIQYF.

This clone turned up a few times. This chain joins TRBV2 and TRBJ2-3; no firm D call. Trimming cost V 1 base and J 4 bases, with 12 bases left between them. This CDR3 spans 15 amino acids. Per germline, CDR1 SNHLY and CDR2 FYNNEI. The CDR3 bases are TGTGCCAGCAGTGAAGTAGGGTTTGTGGCAGATACGCAGTATTTT. It is translated as CASSEVGFVADTQYF.

In its sample, this clone was seen a few times. The chain combines TRBV14 with TRBJ2-7; TRBD1 or TRBD2 may be the D gene (5 bases each). CDR1 SGHDN and CDR2 FVKESK come from the germline V gene. CDR3 length: 16 amino acids. V was pared by 1 base and J by 2 bases, with 15 bases between. The CDR3 nucleotides read TGTGCCAGCAGCCAAGGGAGGAGACAGATGACCTACGAGCAGTACTTC. It is translated as CASSQGRRQMTYEQYF.

The chain combines TRBV5-1 with TRBJ2-3; 9 nucleotides align to TRBD1. The CDR3 runs to 16 residues. The germline V gene encodes CDR1 SGHRS and CDR2 YFSETQ. V lost 2 bases and J lost 5; bases outside the gene matches: 9. This CDR3 is CASSFPGQGGGDTQYF. In DNA form, the CDR3 reads TGCGCCAGCAGCTTCCCGGGACAGGGAGGAGGAGATACGCAGTATTTT.